Below are 17 T cell receptor beta chains sequenced from a single sample in a study of breast tumors, draining lymph nodes, adjacent tissues. The lymph nodes were axillary draining lymph nodes from breast cancer patients. TCRdb re-called the multiplex PCR reads through MiXCR, storing one row per CDR3 protein. This table has around 250,000 distinct CDR3 sequences, about 34% appearing once. Sample: axillary lymph node tissue. These TCRs come from a female donor with breast cancer. Some clones in this sample may be carry-over from other donors' samples.

This clonotype was seen just once. The chain is built from TRBV29-1 and TRBJ2-7; D might be TRBD2 (5 bases). The V end was cut by 6 bases, the J end by 1 base, with 16 bases between. The CDR3 runs 14 residues. Per the germline V gene, CDR1 is SQVTM and CDR2 is ANQGSEA. CDR3 sequence reads: CSVEGPDHSYEQYF. The CDR3 nucleotides read TGCAGCGTAGAGGGTCCGGACCATTCCTACGAGCAGTACTTC.

In its sample, this clonotype was seen many times. This chain uses TRBV2 with TRBJ2-1; 11 nucleotides line up with TRBD2. V trimming: 7 bases; J trimming: 12 bases; junction bases outside the gene matches: 11. CDR1 SNHLY and CDR2 FYNNEI come from the germline V gene. The CDR3 extends over 14 amino acids. The CDR3 DNA is TGTGCCAGCACTGGACTAGCGGGTCGCATAGGGCAGTTCTTC. Amino acid sequence: CASTGLAGRIGQFF.

This clonotype was observed at least ten times. The chain carries TRBV19 and TRBJ1-4; D may be TRBD1 (5 bases). The CDR3 length is 13 residues. Germline values: CDR1 LNHDA, CDR2 SQIVND (reference sequence). The ends were cut back, 7 bases at V and 8 bases at J, with 14 bases in the middle. The CDR3 spells CASTRQSGEKLFF. For the CDR3, the DNA is TGTGCCAGTACCCGCCAGTCAGGGGAAAAACTGTTTTTT.

There are many counts of this clonotype. This sequence joins TRBV9 and TRBJ2-1, with D hard to call. V shed 0 bases and J shed 8 bases, with 15 bases lying between them. The CDR3 sequence is 15 residues long. Germline values: CDR1 SGDLS, CDR2 YYNGEE. CDR3 DNA sequence: TGTGCCAGCAGCGTAGAGGGCTGGCCCCGGGATGAGCAGTTCTTC. It codes for CASSVEGWPRDEQFF.

In DNA, the CDR3 is TGCAGCGGCAGGAACACTGAAGCTTTCTTT. It codes for CSGRNTEAFF. V is TRBV29-1 and J is TRBJ1-1, with no clear D. Deletions cut 7 bases from V and 1 base from J, with 4 bases between. In germline, CDR1 is SQVTM, CDR2 ANQGSEA. This CDR3 spans 10 amino acids.

In this sample, this clonotype turned up many times. The rearrangement links TRBV5-1 to TRBJ1-2, with D possibly being TRBD1 (5 bases). The CDR3 extends over 15 amino acids. V lost 0 bases to trimming and J lost 2 bases, with 11 bases between them. Germline CDR1 SGHRS, CDR2 YFSETQ. The CDR3 loop is CASSLGSGSNYGYTF. In DNA, the CDR3 is TGCGCCAGCAGCTTGGGGTCAGGGTCGAACTATGGCTACACCTTC.

The chain is built from TRBV19 and TRBJ2-5; 16 nucleotides line up with TRBD2. V shed 4 bases, J shed 1 base, and the junction held 6 bases outside the gene matches. The germline V gene has CDR1 LNHDA and CDR2 SQIVND (reference sequence). The CDR3 has 18 residues. CDR3 in DNA: TGTGCCAGTAGTACTCTGGGACTAGCGGGAGGGGGCCAAGAGACCCAGTACTTC. The encoded protein is CASSTLGLAGGGQETQYF.

The gene calls are TRBV6-2 or TRBV6-3 and TRBJ1-6, with D perhaps TRBD1 (5 bases). V lost 2 bases, J lost 6 bases, and 14 bases lay in between. Per the germline V gene, CDR1 is MNHEY and CDR2 is SVGEGT. The CDR3 has 16 amino acids. The CDR3 bases are TGTGCCAGCAGTTACGGCCGGGGCGTCGGTAATTCACCCCTCCACTTT. This codes for CASSYGRGVGNSPLHF.

A word on this clonotype: It may be a read error: a sequence one base away is much more abundant. The CDR3 nucleotides are TGTGCCAGCAGCGAGCTGGGGCGGGGCAGCTATGGCTACACCTTC. It yields the protein CASSELGRGSYGYTF. The gene calls are TRBV6-6 and TRBJ1-2, with D maybe TRBD1 (5 bases). Germline CDR1 is MNHNY and CDR2 is SVGAGI (reference sequence). Deletions cut 6 bases from V and 4 bases from J, with 18 bases between. This CDR3 is built from 15 residues.

This clonotype has a count of ten or more. The V gene is TRBV3-1, the J gene TRBJ1-2, with D possibly matching TRBD1 (5 bases). CDR3 size: 15 residues. The germline gives CDR1 LGHDT, CDR2 YNNKEL (reference sequence). V was pared by 0 bases and J by 2 bases, with 10 bases between. The CDR3 DNA is TGTGCCAGCAGCCAAGATCCAAGGGACAACTATGGCTACACCTTC. It translates to CASSQDPRDNYGYTF.

The chain combines TRBV20-1 with TRBJ2-2; perhaps TRBD2 as D (7 bases). Germline CDR1 is DFQATT and CDR2 is SNEGSKA (reference sequence). V gave up 3 bases and J gave up 7 bases, with 12 bases separating them. The CDR3 has 13 residues. CDR3: CSAREGGGGELFF. The CDR3 DNA is TGCAGTGCTAGGGAGGGGGGGGGCGGGGAGCTGTTTTTT.

The chain couples TRBV7-9 to TRBJ2-1; a weak D match, TRBD2 (6 bases). V lost 0 bases to trimming and J lost 2 bases, with 11 bases between them. The CDR3 is made up of 16 amino acids. Germline-derived CDR1 and CDR2 are SEHNR and FQNEAQ (reference sequence). For the CDR3, the DNA is TGTGCCAGCAGCTTAGCCACCCCGGGGGCCTACAATGAGCAGTTCTTC. Translation gives CASSLATPGAYNEQFF.

The V and J genes are TRBV1 and TRBJ1-2. TRBV1 is a pseudogene segment. The CDR3 has 11 amino acids. The chain's CDR3 is CLPPAGYGYTF. CDR3 nucleotide sequence: TGCCTACCTCCCGCTGGGTATGGCTACACCTTC.

Here the CDR3 DNA reads TGTGCCAGCAGTCACGGCGACAGGGGGACTCGCTACACCTTC. Translation gives CASSHGDRGTRYTF. The chain uses TRBV6-6 and TRBJ1-2; 9 bases map to TRBD1. The CDR3 extends over 14 amino acids. Trimming at V came to 5 bases and at J to 9 bases, leaving 10 bases not matched to a gene. CDR1 MNHNY and CDR2 SVGAGI come from the germline V gene (reference sequence).

This clonotype was counted many times. The chain recombines TRBV7-9 with TRBJ2-3, with D possibly TRBD1 on 6 matching bases. Per the germline V gene, CDR1 is SEHNR and CDR2 is FQNEAQ (reference sequence). This CDR3 is 14 amino acids long. V was pared by 5 bases and J by 2 bases, with 11 bases between. CDR3 sequence: CASSSGQYTDTQYF. In nucleotides, the CDR3 is TGTGCCAGCAGCAGCGGACAGTACACAGATACGCAGTATTTT.

The rearrangement joins TRBV10-3 to TRBJ1-6; D perhaps matches TRBD1 (5 bases). Germline assignment: CDR1 ENHRY and CDR2 SYGVKD. V lost 1 base, J lost 10 bases, and 11 bases lay in between. This CDR3 region has 14 residues. This CDR3 is CAISEFAGLSPLHF. For the CDR3, the DNA is TGTGCCATCAGTGAGTTTGCAGGGCTGTCACCCCTCCACTTT.

The sample holds many counts of this clonotype. The V call is TRBV10-3, the J call TRBJ2-7, with TRBD2 matching over 8 bases. Per the germline V gene, CDR1 is ENHRY and CDR2 is SYGVKD. The CDR3 totals 12 residues. Trimming removed 10 bases from V and 4 bases from J; junction bases left unmatched: 6. The CDR3: CATYSGKYEQYF. DNA for the CDR3: TGTGCCACCTATAGCGGGAAGTACGAGCAGTACTTC.